The 17 T cell receptor beta chains listed next were all sequenced from one sample in a study of blood T cells in healthy people across ages. A J-beta primer mix and a sample-barcoded 5' primer were used in a second PCR of about 7 to 12 cycles. TCRdb used MiXCR to reprocess the 5' RACE reads, holding one entry per CDR3 protein. The profile shows approximately 810,000 distinct CDR3 sequences, 36% of them singletons. The sequenced sample consisted of blood. The origin of the receptors is a young man in good health.

The chain combines TRBV4-2 with TRBJ2-1, with D uncertain. Trimming cost V 0 bases and J 9 bases, with 12 bases left between them. Germline CDR1 reads LGHNA; CDR2 reads YNFKEQ. The CDR3 loop spans 14 amino acids. The CDR3 DNA is TGTGCCAGCAGCCAAGAAGTTATTCGGAGTGAGCAGTTCTTC. Translating gives CASSQEVIRSEQFF.

This chain uses TRBV7-9 with TRBJ2-3; no clear D. Trimming left V 4 bases short and J 14 bases short, with 4 bases between. The germline V gene encodes CDR1 SEHNR and CDR2 FQNEAQ (reference sequence). This CDR3 comprises 8 residues. CDR3 protein: CASSSGYF. CDR3 in DNA: TGTGCCAGCAGCTCGGGGTATTTT.

There are many counts of this clonotype. This sequence joins TRBV9 and TRBJ2-1; perhaps TRBD2 as D (5 bases). The CDR3 loop spans 17 amino acids. V was clipped by 2 bases and J by 7 bases, with 22 bases between them. Germline CDR1 is SGDLS and CDR2 is YYNGEE. The DNA for the CDR3 is TGTGCCAGCAGCGTCTCGGGGAAGACGGGGATCCGGAATGAGCAGTTCTTC. Translating gives CASSVSGKTGIRNEQFF.

The V and J genes are TRBV20-1 and TRBJ2-2, with 8 bases fitting TRBD2. The germline gives CDR1 DFQATT, CDR2 SNEGSKA (reference sequence). The CDR3 contains 14 residues. Losses at the gene ends were 4 bases for V and 7 bases for J; bases not matched to a gene: 8. This chain's CDR3 is CSANPGGQVGELFF. CDR3 DNA sequence: TGCAGTGCTAATCCGGGGGGGCAAGTCGGGGAGCTGTTTTTT.

This chain joins TRBV7-6 and TRBJ2-2; 8 bases agree with TRBD2. The ends lost 3 bases at V and 6 bases at J; junction bases unmatched: 6. This CDR3 has 15 amino acids. Germline CDR1 and CDR2: SGHVS and FNYEAQ. The CDR3 DNA is TGTGCCAGCAGCTTGGGACTAGACTATGCCGGGGAGCTGTTTTTT. Residues: CASSLGLDYAGELFF.

This clonotype was picked up many times. The chain carries TRBV6-5 and TRBJ1-1, with D possibly TRBD1 on 6 matching bases. The length of the CDR3 is 13 residues. Germline CDR1 reads MNHEY; CDR2 reads SVGAGI. V gave up 7 bases and J gave up 1 base, with 10 bases separating them. The DNA of the CDR3 is TGTGCCAGCACCCTAGGGGGGAACACTGAAGCTTTCTTT. Translation gives CASTLGGNTEAFF.

This chain uses TRBV6-6 with TRBJ2-3; D might be TRBD2 (6 bases). This CDR3 contains 14 residues. Germline V lookup: CDR1 MNHNY, CDR2 SVGAGI (reference sequence). Trimming cost V 7 bases and J 2 bases, with 13 bases left between them. CDR3 region: CASTYSGDTDTQYF. The CDR3 DNA sequence: TGTGCCAGCACCTATAGCGGAGACACAGATACGCAGTATTTT.

The CDR3 nucleotides are TGCGCCAGCAGCTTGGCGGGCAGGGCAGACACTGAAGCTTTCTTT. This codes for CASSLAGRADTEAFF. The V and J genes are TRBV5-1 and TRBJ1-1; tentatively, D is TRBD1 (5 bases). Germline CDR1 reads SGHRS; CDR2 reads YFSETQ. This CDR3 region has 15 residues. The V end was cut by 0 bases, the J end by 3 bases, with 12 bases between.

Comments on this clonotype: The junction departs from the called germline gene at one end, perhaps through a read error. The rearrangement uses TRBV4-3 and TRBJ2-5; 7 bases map to TRBD1. The CDR3 has 15 amino acids. The germline V gene encodes CDR1 LGHNA and CDR2 YSLEER. The CDR3 DNA is TGCGCCAGCGGCCAGTCGACTGGACAGGTCGGTGAGCAGTACTTC. Translating it yields CASGQSTGQVGEQYF.

A word on this clonotype: Given a much more abundant clone one base away, this may be a read error. The chain combines TRBV12-3 or TRBV12-4 with TRBJ2-7, with a possible D match to TRBD1 (6 bases). The CDR3 totals 13 residues. CDR3 in DNA: TGTGCCGGCAGTTTAAGGGGGACCTACGAGCAGTACTTC. Translated: CAGSLRGTYEQYF.

The chain couples TRBV21-1 to TRBJ2-2; the D call TRBD1 from the table was never checked on the DNA. TRBV21-1 is an annotated pseudogene. This CDR3 spans 19 amino acids. The CDR3: CASSKGGLGQGANTGELFF. As DNA, the CDR3 is TGTGCCAGCAGCAAAGGGGGCCTTGGACAGGGGGCGAACACCGGGGAGCTGTTTTTT.

This clonotype came up a few times. The V gene is TRBV6-2 or TRBV6-3, the J gene TRBJ1-5; D may be TRBD1 (5 bases). Germline V gives CDR1 MNHEY, CDR2 SVGEGT. CDR3 length equals 15 residues. Trimming shortened V by 7 bases and J by 3 bases, and 16 bases separated the two germline ends. CDR3 bases: TGTGCCAGCACGGGGCCCCACGTCCTCAATCAGCCCCAGCATTTT. Protein sequence: CASTGPHVLNQPQHF.

V and J are TRBV4-3 and TRBJ2-3, with 9 bases aligning to TRBD2. The CDR3 sequence is 16 residues long. Germline V CDR1 and CDR2: LGHNA, YSLEER. Trimming cost V 1 base and J 1 base; bases outside gene matches: 3. As DNA, the CDR3 is TGCGCCAGCAGCCAAGGACAGCGGGGGGGCACAGATACGCAGTATTTT. It is translated as CASSQGQRGGTDTQYF.

The rearrangement links TRBV6-5 to TRBJ2-7; TRBD1 is a possible D gene (6 bases). Trimming cost V 7 bases and J 5 bases, with 15 bases left between them. The CDR3 is made up of 13 amino acids. Germline V gene sequence: CDR1 MNHEY, CDR2 SVGAGI. The DNA for the CDR3 is TGTGCCAGCAACAGGGTGTGGGACCACGAGCAGTACTTC. This gives the protein CASNRVWDHEQYF.

The J gene is TRBJ2-1, the V gene TRBV7-2; TRBD2 agrees at 7 bases. CDR1 is SGHTA and CDR2 is FQGNSA in the germline V gene. CDR3 length: 14 residues. Trimming cost V 4 bases and J 9 bases; bases outside gene matches: 9. The CDR3 sequence: CASSSTRLAGEQFF. The CDR3 DNA is TGTGCCAGCAGCTCGACTCGGTTAGCGGGTGAGCAGTTCTTC. Together with reference TRBV7-2 and TRBJ2-1, the CDR3 gives the full variable domain: GAGVSQSPSNKVTEKGKDVELRCDPISGHTALYWYRQSLGQGLEFLIYFQGNSAPDKSGLPSDRFSAERTGGSVSTLTIQRTQQEDSAVYLCASSSTRLAGEQFFGPGTRLTVL.

This clonotype has more than one count but fewer than ten. The V call is TRBV5-1, the J call TRBJ1-1; 8 bases agree with TRBD1. Germline values: CDR1 SGHRS, CDR2 YFSETQ. Unmatched junction bases numbered 6, after V lost 4 bases and J lost 7 bases. The CDR3 is made up of 13 amino acids. The chain's CDR3 is CASSQGQGVEAFF. CDR3 nucleotides: TGCGCCAGCAGCCAAGGACAGGGAGTTGAAGCTTTCTTT.

V gene TRBV6-2 or TRBV6-3 combines with J gene TRBJ2-3; D not certain. This CDR3 is built from 12 residues. Germline CDR1 is MNHEY and CDR2 is SVGEGT. V dropped 2 bases and J dropped 6 bases, with 6 bases sitting between them. The CDR3: CASSYDWDTQYF. For the CDR3, the DNA is TGTGCCAGCAGTTACGACTGGGATACGCAGTATTTT.